This TCR beta chain was identified in a study of T cell changes during pregnancy in multiple sclerosis. Using immunoSEQ multiplex PCR, the repertoire was profiled, and TCRdb retains in-frame clones only, with some absent. Seen here are 100,000 or so clones, about 93% observed once, and the top ten hold roughly 0.99%. CDR3 size: 14 residues. The germline CDR1 and CDR2 sequences are SGHRS and YFSETQ. V was pared by 0 bases and J by 3 bases, with 7 bases between. This chain joins TRBV5-1 and TRBJ1-5, with D unclear. The clonotype comes from a female donor with multiple sclerosis, enrolled in a pregnancy study. The specimen comprised peripheral blood, sampled after pregnancy. DNA for the CDR3: TGCGCCAGCAGCTTGGGCCCAGACAATCAGCCCCAGCATTTT. It yields the protein CASSLGPDNQPQHF.